The following is a T cell receptor (beta chain) sequence with its context. The entry originates in a study of blood T cell repertoires in COVID-19. The wider study: COVID-19 samples from acute and convalescent phases originated in the United States, Italy and Spain.

The CDR3 runs to 12 residues. V shed 3 bases and J shed 3 bases, with 5 bases lying between them. The germline gives CDR1 SEHNR, CDR2 FQNEAQ (reference sequence). As handled by the study authors: It was from reference gene primer amplification that nucleated cell counts were estimated. Profiling relied on immunoSEQ multiplex PCR, and the TCRdb table lists in-frame clones only, not all of them. V and J calls and clone size come straight from that table; D and trimming were deduced from the DNA. This repertoire shows 170,000 or so clones, 70% to 90% found once; its top ten account for around 6.6%. The source material was peripheral blood. The sequence derives from a man aged 50 or older with active or convalescent COVID-19. The chain couples TRBV7-9 to TRBJ1-2, with D perhaps TRBD1 (5 bases). DNA for the CDR3: TGTGCCAGCAGCTTCAGGGACTATGGCTACACCTTC. Translating it yields CASSFRDYGYTF.